Following are 27 T cell receptor beta chains from one sample sequenced in a study of T cell clonotyping in hematopoietic cell transplantation. Specified time point: recipient sample about 28 days before transplant, after cytoreduction. Sequencing was performed with immunoSEQ multiplex PCR; in TCRdb, only in-frame clones are kept and a portion is missing. The sample holds some 30,000 clones, roughly 80% seen once. Sequences were derived from peripheral blood mononuclear cells, sampled before stem cell transplant. These receptors all come from a woman in her thirties with chronic myeloid leukemia. Some clones in this sample may be carry-over from other donors' samples.

J is TRBJ1-1 and V is TRBV7-2; D is possibly TRBD1 (6 bases). This CDR3 is 14 amino acids long. The V gene's germline CDR1 is SGHTA and CDR2 FQGNSA. Trimming shortened V by 3 bases and J by 5 bases, and 13 bases separated the two germline ends. For the CDR3, the DNA is TGTGCCAGCAGCTTGACAGGAGGCCGGACTGAAGCTTTCTTT. It is translated as CASSLTGGRTEAFF.

V gene TRBV7-9 combines with J gene TRBJ2-3; 8 bases are shared with TRBD2. In germline, CDR1 is SEHNR, CDR2 FQNEAQ (reference sequence). CDR3 length: 15 amino acids. V lost 5 bases, J lost 2 bases, and 6 bases stayed unmatched. CDR3 DNA: TGTGCCAGCAGCGTTAGCGGGGCCTCCACAGATACGCAGTATTTT. Amino acid sequence: CASSVSGASTDTQYF.

J is TRBJ2-2 and V is TRBV11-2, with 7 bases fitting TRBD1. Trimming at V came to 5 bases and at J to 6 bases, leaving 9 bases not matched to a gene. This CDR3 comprises 15 residues. The germline CDR1 and CDR2 sequences are SGHAT and FQNNGV. In DNA form, the CDR3 reads TGTGCCAGCAGCGCCATCAGGGGGTTGGCCGGGGAGCTGTTTTTT. Translated: CASSAIRGLAGELFF.

The chain is built from TRBV2 and TRBJ1-1; TRBD1 agrees at 8 bases. Unmatched junction bases numbered 8, after V lost 6 bases and J lost 5 bases. Germline V gene data show CDR1 as SNHLY and CDR2 as FYNNEI. CDR3 size: 14 residues. This CDR3 reads CASSLTGEGTEAFF. In DNA, the CDR3 is TGTGCCAGCAGCTTGACAGGGGAAGGGACTGAAGCTTTCTTT.

V usage is TRBV5-1 and J usage is TRBJ2-1, with 11 nucleotides matching TRBD2. V was clipped by 2 bases and J by 6 bases; unmatched bases: 4. CDR1 is SGHRS, CDR2 YFSETQ, per germline. The CDR3 has 15 residues. CDR3 protein: CASSFVAGGRNEQFF. In DNA form, the CDR3 reads TGCGCCAGCAGCTTTGTAGCGGGGGGGCGCAATGAGCAGTTCTTC.

This clone was counted once. V and J are TRBV19 and TRBJ2-6, with D uncertain. The CDR3 sequence is 22 residues long. CDR1 is LNHDA and CDR2 is SQIVND in the germline V gene (reference sequence). V was clipped by 3 bases and J by 0 bases, with 27 bases between them. The CDR3 protein is CASSIGAFPRIFSSSGANVLTF. The CDR3 nucleotides are TGTGCCAGTAGTATCGGCGCTTTCCCCAGGATTTTTTCGAGCTCTGGGGCCAACGTCCTGACTTTC.

V gene TRBV6-6 combines with J gene TRBJ2-7, with D unresolved. CDR1 is MNHNY, CDR2 SVGAGI, per germline (reference sequence). The CDR3 loop spans 14 amino acids. Trimming pared 0 bases from V and 1 base from J, leaving 7 bases between. The CDR3 DNA sequence: TGTGCCAGCAGTTACTCGGGATCATCCTACGAGCAGTACGTC. Translation: CASSYSGSSYEQYV.

This rearrangement joins TRBV9 to TRBJ2-5, with a possible D match to TRBD1 (6 bases). V gave up 4 bases and J gave up 5 bases, with 15 bases separating them. Germline-derived CDR1 and CDR2 are SGDLS and YYNGEE. There are 14 residues in the CDR3. In DNA form, the CDR3 reads TGTGCCAGCAGCCCTGTAGCAGGGGAGGAGACCCAGTACTTC. Translating gives CASSPVAGEETQYF.

The chain joins TRBV4-3 to TRBJ2-7; no reliable D call. Germline CDR1 LGHNA, CDR2 YSLEER. Between the trimmed V and J ends, which lost 4 bases and 2 bases, there was a span of 15 bases. This CDR3 is built from 15 residues. The CDR3 loop is CASSPTALRTYEQYF. CDR3 sequence (DNA): TGCGCCAGCAGCCCTACAGCTCTCCGTACCTACGAGCAGTACTTC.

The chain is built from TRBV6-6 and TRBJ1-6; TRBD1 agrees at 9 bases. Germline V gene data show CDR1 as MNHNY and CDR2 as SVGAGI (reference sequence). This CDR3 is built from 14 residues. V shed 9 bases and J 7 bases; nucleotides not matched to a gene: 7. CDR3 DNA sequence: TGTGCCAGTGGGACAGGGTTCGCCAATTCACCCCTCCACTTT. Translated: CASGTGFANSPLHF.

The chain carries TRBV7-2 and TRBJ2-3; D call uncertain. Germline CDR1 and CDR2: SGHTA and FQGNSA. This CDR3 is 12 amino acids long. Between the trimmed V and J ends, which lost 3 bases and 8 bases, there was a span of 9 bases. The CDR3 DNA is TGTGCCAGCAGCTTTGATGGGTCTACGCAGTATTTT. Its translation: CASSFDGSTQYF.

This chain connects TRBV14 to TRBJ1-6; no firm D call. Germline values: CDR1 SGHDN, CDR2 FVKESK. This CDR3 spans 14 amino acids. V shed 2 bases and J shed 6 bases, with 8 bases lying between them. DNA for the CDR3: TGTGCCAGCAGCCAACACATCGGTAATTCACCCCTCCACTTT. This encodes CASSQHIGNSPLHF.

The chain combines TRBV9 with TRBJ2-2, with D tentatively TRBD2 (6 bases). V lost 4 bases to trimming and J lost 5 bases, with 9 bases between them. Germline assignment: CDR1 SGDLS and CDR2 YYNGEE. CDR3 length equals 13 residues. CDR3 nucleotides: TGTGCCAGCAGCCCGGCGGGGACCGGGGAGCTGTTTTTT. Encoded protein: CASSPAGTGELFF.

The chain uses TRBV11-3 and TRBJ1-5; TRBD1 is a possible D gene (6 bases). CDR3 size: 14 residues. V lost 5 bases to trimming and J lost 8 bases, with 16 bases between them. Germline assignment: CDR1 SGHNT and CDR2 YENEEA. CDR3 DNA: TGTGCCAGCAGCCAAGGGGTGGGGGCAAAGCCCCAGCATTTT. It codes for CASSQGVGAKPQHF.

This rearrangement joins TRBV30 to TRBJ1-1, with D possibly TRBD1 on 6 matching bases. Per germline, CDR1 GTSNPN and CDR2 SVGIG (reference sequence). This CDR3 region has 14 residues. This CDR3 is CACVRGAMNTEAFF. CDR3 coding DNA: TGTGCTTGCGTGCGGGGGGCCATGAACACTGAAGCTTTCTTT.

This clone occurred once. The chain couples TRBV19 to TRBJ2-7; D uncertain. The CDR3 consists of 11 residues. Trimming pared 5 bases from V and 6 bases from J, leaving 8 bases between. In germline, CDR1 is LNHDA, CDR2 SQIVND (reference sequence). The CDR3 bases are TGTGCCAGTAGTGATAATGGCGAGCAGTACTTC. Translated, it gives CASSDNGEQYF.

The V call is TRBV5-1, the J call TRBJ2-3; unclear D gene. Germline CDR1 reads SGHRS; CDR2 reads YFSETQ. V was pared by 5 bases and J by 5 bases, with 18 bases between. This CDR3 has 15 residues. The CDR3 region is CASRTVEWSGDTQYF. In nucleotides, the CDR3 is TGCGCCAGCAGAACGGTTGAATGGTCGGGAGATACGCAGTATTTT.

The J gene is TRBJ1-1, the V gene TRBV27; the D is unclear. CDR1 is MNHEY and CDR2 is SMNVEV in the germline V gene (reference sequence). The germline V and J ends were trimmed by 5 bases and 7 bases, with 14 bases remaining between them. CDR3 length: 13 amino acids. The chain's CDR3 is CASSPRIRIEAFF. The CDR3 DNA follows: TGTGCCAGCAGTCCCCGCATAAGGATTGAAGCTTTCTTT.

The CDR3 is CASSFGGGNTEAFF. CDR3 coding DNA: TGCGCCAGCAGCTTCGGGGGAGGGAACACTGAAGCTTTCTTT. The chain employs TRBV5-1 and TRBJ1-1; TRBD1 might be the D (5 bases). The germline CDR1 and CDR2 sequences are SGHRS and YFSETQ. V was clipped by 2 bases and J by 1 base, with 9 bases between them. The CDR3 runs to 14 residues.

The genes are TRBV11-2 and TRBJ2-5, with D perhaps matching TRBD1 or TRBD2 (6 bases each). The CDR3 is 13 residues long. Trimming took 4 bases from V and 7 from J, leaving 13 bases between them. Germline CDR1 SGHAT, CDR2 FQNNGV. The DNA of the CDR3 is TGTGCCAGCAGCTCGGAGGGGGGTCGGACCCAGTACTTC. Its translation: CASSSEGGRTQYF.

The chain is built from TRBV4-1 and TRBJ1-4, with unresolved D. Germline V gene lookup returns CDR1 MGHRA and CDR2 YSYEKL. The germline V and J ends were trimmed by 4 bases and 8 bases, with 17 bases remaining between them. The CDR3 has 15 residues. CDR3 sequence reads: CASSLSHGLNEKLFF. The CDR3 DNA sequence: TGCGCCAGCAGCCTCAGTCATGGACTTAACGAAAAACTGTTTTTT.

The rearrangement links TRBV7-8 to TRBJ1-2; 10 nucleotides agree with TRBD1. The CDR3 contains 13 residues. Losses at the gene ends were 5 bases for V and 7 bases for J; bases not matched to a gene: 4. From germline, CDR1 is SGHVS and CDR2 FQNEAQ. The CDR3 sequence: CASSAGQGFGYTF. In DNA form, the CDR3 reads TGTGCCAGCAGCGCGGGACAGGGGTTTGGCTACACCTTC.

The chain carries TRBV11-3 and TRBJ2-5, with 9 nucleotides matching TRBD2. With 11 bases clipped from V and 0 bases from J, the junction kept 4 bases outside the gene matches. From germline, CDR1 is SGHNT and CDR2 YENEEA. CDR3 length: 13 residues. CDR3 coding DNA: TGTGCCGCTGGCGGGGGGGACCAAGAGACCCAGTACTTC. Translation gives CAAGGGDQETQYF.

The chain recombines TRBV7-6 with TRBJ2-3; 9 bases line up with TRBD1. Germline values: CDR1 SGHVS, CDR2 FNYEAQ. J gave up 3 bases and V 0 bases, and 7 bases lay outside the gene matches. The CDR3 is 17 amino acids. The CDR3 DNA sequence: TGTGCCAGCAGCTTAGCGCGAGGGACAGGGTCGACAGATACGCAGTATTTT. Protein sequence: CASSLARGTGSTDTQYF.

V is TRBV27 and J is TRBJ2-3; D might be TRBD2 (6 bases). Germline V gene data show CDR1 as MNHEY and CDR2 as SMNVEV (reference sequence). V lost 4 bases and J 5 bases, leaving 19 bases between the germline ends. The CDR3 is 16 residues long. The CDR3 region has the DNA TGTGCCAGCAGTTACCTTCTCGCCGCCGGGAGAGATACGCAGTATTTT. It yields the protein CASSYLLAAGRDTQYF.

The rearrangement uses TRBV19 and TRBJ2-7; D gene uncertain. This CDR3 region has 13 residues. The germline V gene has CDR1 LNHDA and CDR2 SQIVND (reference sequence). Trimming took off 5 bases at V and 3 bases at J, with 11 bases between the two ends. CDR3 sequence reads: CASSLSGSYEQYF. DNA for the CDR3: TGTGCCAGTAGTCTCTCGGGCAGCTACGAGCAGTACTTC.

This chain links TRBV7-3 with TRBJ2-5, with 13 bases that match TRBD2. After removal of 7 bases from V and 5 bases from J, the junction contained 4 bases not matched to a gene. Germline V lookup: CDR1 SGHTA, CDR2 FQGTGA. The length of the CDR3 is 14 residues. The CDR3 loop reads CASTLAGGRETQYF. The DNA for the CDR3 is TGTGCCAGCACACTAGCGGGGGGGCGGGAGACCCAGTACTTC.